These 10 T cell receptor beta chains came from one sample sequenced in a study of CXCR3-negative and CXCR3-positive naive CD8 T cells. The study made its TRB cDNA libraries by 5' RACE, adding UMI labels. TCRdb re-analyzed the 5' RACE reads; it lists each CDR3 protein once, without DNA. Its listing shows about 130,000 distinct CDR3 sequences. Material: naive CXCR3- CD8+ T cells from blood. Subset reported: CD45RO-CCR7+CD27+CD95- naive CD8+ T cells lacking CXCR3 (TNR3-). The origin of the receptors is a human donor in good health. Some clones in this sample may be carry-over from other donors' samples.

This sequence joins TRBV29-1 and TRBJ2-1; TCRdb names TRBD1, which stays unverified in the absence of DNA. Germline loops: CDR1 SQVTM, CDR2 ANQGSEA. The CDR3 loop spans 11 amino acids. The CDR3 sequence: CSVAPWPEQFF.

CDR3 sequence reads: CASSGVSGESYNEQFF. The V and J genes are TRBV12-3 or TRBV12-4 and TRBJ2-1; TCRdb returns TRBD2, unconfirmable since there is no DNA. The CDR3 is 16 residues long.

V gene TRBV4-3 combines with J gene TRBJ1-6. The CDR3 is 18 residues long. Germline CDR1 LGHNA, CDR2 YSLEER. This CDR3 reads CASSQDPHRGSYNSPLHF.

V and J are TRBV5-1 and TRBJ2-3. CDR3 size: 13 residues. Looked up from germline, CDR1 is SGHRS and CDR2 is YFSETQ. CDR3 residues: CASTRGGTDTQYF.

The chain uses TRBV29-1 and TRBJ1-2. Germline-derived CDR1 and CDR2 are SQVTM and ANQGSEA. The CDR3 has 12 residues. CDR3 sequence reads: CSVEGSNYGYTF.

V and J are TRBV29-1 and TRBJ2-3; TCRdb reports TRBD1, a call that lacks DNA to check it against. This CDR3 region has 15 residues. From germline, CDR1 is SQVTM and CDR2 ANQGSEA. The CDR3: CSVESGGEGTDTQYF.

The chain recombines TRBV10-3 with TRBJ1-4; TCRdb picks TRBD1, but there is no DNA to check that call. CDR3 length: 15 residues. Germline lookup yields CDR1 ENHRY and CDR2 SYGVKD. CDR3: CAISDPGQGNEKLFF.

V and J are TRBV3-1 and TRBJ1-1; TCRdb reports TRBD1, a call that lacks DNA to check it against. Germline V CDR1 and CDR2: LGHDT, YNNKEL (reference sequence). The CDR3 spans 14 residues. The CDR3 protein is CASSHGQINTEAFF.

The gene calls are TRBV12-3 or TRBV12-4 and TRBJ1-1. The CDR3 totals 15 residues. Here the CDR3 reads CASSFTLVVNTEAFF.

This rearrangement joins TRBV14 to TRBJ2-1; no DNA is available, so the TRBD2 call from TCRdb remains unchecked. The germline CDR1 and CDR2 sequences are SGHDN and FVKESK. The CDR3 spans 16 residues. The CDR3 here is CASSHHGTQIRDEQFF.